The clone carrying this TCR beta chain was seen a handful of times. The antigen is not known. The data derive from a study of blood T cells in healthy people across ages. Whole-study context: About one barcoded beta molecule was captured per two T cells (by template switching).

Findings and limits, study-wide: Per-million-T-cell TCR beta diversity fell roughly linearly with age.

It was with a sample-barcoded 5' primer and a J-beta primer mix that a second PCR of about 6 to 12 cycles was run. TCRdb passed the 5' RACE reads through MiXCR, listing each CDR3 protein once. The table lists some 690,000 distinct CDR3 sequences, about 20% of them singletons. The CDR3 runs to 11 residues. V was pared by 0 bases and J by 6 bases, with 2 bases between. Looked up from germline, CDR1 is SGHRS and CDR2 is YFSETQ. Each individual donor underwent a draw of approximately 9.8 milliliters of peripheral blood. The material sequenced was blood. The clonotype was recovered from a man aged 65 to 85 in good health. The chain links TRBV5-1 to TRBJ2-3; D gene ambiguous. The CDR3 spells CASSLDDTQYF. For the CDR3, the DNA is TGCGCCAGCAGCTTGGACGATACGCAGTATTTT.